What follows are 22 T cell receptor beta chains derived from one specimen sequenced in a study of CD8 T cells in Susac syndrome. Reverse transcription of about 0.45 to 1 ug RNA used random hexamers. TCRdb called the immunoSEQ multiplex PCR reads again in MiXCR, with one record for every CDR3 protein. The sample holds tens of thousands of distinct CDR3 sequences, roughly 93% seen once. Material for sequencing was CD4+ T cells from PBMCs. All receptors come from a human donor with Susac syndrome.

V and J are TRBV30 and TRBJ2-7; TRBD2 agrees at 7 bases. V was clipped by 2 bases and J by 4 bases; unmatched bases: 11. The CDR3 is 15 residues long. Per germline, CDR1 GTSNPN and CDR2 SVGIG (reference sequence). CDR3 residues: CAWSIGLAASYEQYF. The CDR3, as DNA: TGTGCCTGGAGTATCGGGCTAGCGGCCTCATACGAGCAGTACTTC.

V gene TRBV7-3 combines with J gene TRBJ2-1; no definite D call. The CDR3 extends over 17 amino acids. Germline V gene data show CDR1 as SGHTA and CDR2 as FQGTGA. Trimming removed 5 bases at V and 6 bases at J, with 23 bases between. The CDR3 nucleotides are TGTGCCAGCAGCAGCGAGTGGGCAGGAGCACCTGGCAATGAGCAGTTCTTC. Translation gives CASSSEWAGAPGNEQFF.

This sequence joins TRBV28 and TRBJ2-7; D remains ambiguous. Deletions cut 1 base from V and 1 base from J, with 14 bases between. The CDR3 contains 16 residues. The V gene's germline CDR1 is MDHEN and CDR2 SYDVKM. CDR3: CASSLFSLALSYEQYF. Here the CDR3 DNA reads TGTGCCAGCAGTTTATTTTCGTTGGCCCTATCCTACGAGCAGTACTTC.

The gene calls are TRBV28 and TRBJ2-3, with 10 bases that match TRBD1. The CDR3 sequence is 15 residues long. The germline CDR1 and CDR2 sequences are MDHEN and SYDVKM. V was clipped by 5 bases and J by 2 bases; unmatched bases: 4. The DNA for the CDR3 is TGTGCCAGCAGTAAAGACAGGGGGCTCACAGATACGCAGTATTTT. Residues: CASSKDRGLTDTQYF.

The CDR3 loop reads CSARDPRGLSGNTIYF. The DNA of the CDR3 is TGCAGTGCTAGAGATCCAAGGGGGCTCTCTGGAAACACCATATATTTT. The chain employs TRBV20-1 and TRBJ1-3, with 7 nucleotides matching TRBD1. Germline CDR1 DFQATT, CDR2 SNEGSKA (reference sequence). The ends lost 0 bases at V and 0 bases at J; junction bases unmatched: 5. The CDR3 totals 16 residues.

V usage is TRBV5-1 and J usage is TRBJ1-2, with D hard to call. CDR3 length: 15 amino acids. CDR1 and CDR2 from the germline V gene are SGHRS and YFSETQ. Trimming took 0 bases from V and 8 from J, leaving 17 bases between them. For the CDR3, the DNA is TGCGCCAGCAGCTTGGCGGCAGTGCCTGGTGAGGGCTACACCTTC. It codes for CASSLAAVPGEGYTF. The whole variable domain, remainder taken from reference TRBV5-1 and TRBJ1-2, is KAGVTQTPRYLIKTRGQQVTLSCSPISGHRSVSWYQQTPGQGLQFLFEYFSETQRNKGNFPGRFSGRQFSNSRSEMNVSTLELGDSALYLCASSLAAVPGEGYTFGSGTRLTVV.

The chain employs TRBV5-1 and TRBJ2-7; 8 bases are shared with TRBD1. CDR1 is SGHRS and CDR2 is YFSETQ in the germline V gene. The ends lost 7 bases at V and 2 bases at J; junction bases unmatched: 11. CDR3 length: 15 amino acids. CDR3: CASGDGQGWAYEQYF. For the CDR3, the DNA is TGCGCCAGCGGGGACGGACAGGGATGGGCCTACGAGCAGTACTTC. The full variable domain, with the rest looked up from reference TRBV5-1 and TRBJ2-7, is KAGVTQTPRYLIKTRGQQVTLSCSPISGHRSVSWYQQTPGQGLQFLFEYFSETQRNKGNFPGRFSGRQFSNSRSEMNVSTLELGDSALYLCASGDGQGWAYEQYFGPGTRLTVT.

V usage is TRBV7-8 and J usage is TRBJ1-5; 10 bases are a match to TRBD1. V lost 5 bases to trimming and J lost 3 bases; unmatched junction nucleotides: 7. The CDR3 is made up of 16 amino acids. Looked up from germline, CDR1 is SGHVS and CDR2 is FQNEAQ. The CDR3 loop is CASSPRDRGLNQPQHF. CDR3 in DNA: TGTGCCAGCAGCCCCCGGGACAGGGGCCTCAATCAGCCCCAGCATTTT.

In nucleotides, the CDR3 is TGCGCCAGCAGCCAAGAGGCAAGGGGGCGCGAGCAGTACTTC. Protein product: CASSQEARGREQYF. The rearrangement links TRBV4-3 to TRBJ2-7, with 7 bases aligning to TRBD1. The CDR3 length is 14 residues. Germline lookup yields CDR1 LGHNA and CDR2 YSLEER. Losses at the gene ends were 0 bases for V and 6 bases for J; bases not matched to a gene: 5.

The rearrangement joins TRBV9 to TRBJ2-1, with D possibly TRBD1 on 6 matching bases. V lost 4 bases to trimming and J lost 12 bases, with 23 bases between them. Germline V gene data show CDR1 as SGDLS and CDR2 as YYNGEE. This CDR3 contains 15 residues. The CDR3 spells CASSSGIGRGVLQFF. The DNA of the CDR3 is TGTGCCAGCAGCTCGGGAATCGGCAGGGGAGTGTTGCAGTTCTTC.

The CDR3 protein is CASSLVLGRGGGQPQHF. For the CDR3, the DNA is TGTGCCAGCAGCTTGGTTCTTGGCAGGGGTGGAGGTCAGCCCCAGCATTTT. The rearrangement joins TRBV5-8 to TRBJ1-5; D may be TRBD1 (6 bases). The V end was cut by 0 bases, the J end by 6 bases, with 19 bases between. Germline lookup yields CDR1 SGHTS and CDR2 YDEGEE. The CDR3 length is 17 residues.

The V gene is TRBV24-1, the J gene TRBJ1-1; D is possibly TRBD1 (6 bases). Trimming took 9 bases from V and 5 from J, leaving 15 bases between them. The germline gives CDR1 KGHDR, CDR2 SFDVKD. The CDR3 contains 13 residues. In DNA form, the CDR3 reads TGTGCCACCCGCAGGGGTGCGCAGACTGAAGCTTTCTTT. Protein product: CATRRGAQTEAFF.

This clonotype was picked up one time. The V call is TRBV27, the J call TRBJ2-1, with 8 bases matching TRBD2. The CDR3 runs 14 residues. With 4 bases clipped from V and 4 bases from J, the junction kept 3 bases outside the gene matches. CDR1 is MNHEY, CDR2 SMNVEV, per germline (reference sequence). The CDR3 DNA reads TGTGCCAGCAGTTCTAGCGGGCTATACAATGAGCAGTTCTTC. It translates to CASSSSGLYNEQFF.

This chain connects TRBV29-1 to TRBJ2-4; perhaps TRBD1 as D (5 bases). Germline values: CDR1 SQVTM, CDR2 ANQGSEA. V dropped 5 bases and J dropped 3 bases, with 20 bases sitting between them. CDR3 size: 16 residues. CDR3 sequence (DNA): TGCAGCGTTCCCTCGGCAGGGATGGATGGCAAAAACATTCAGTACTTC. Encoded protein: CSVPSAGMDGKNIQYF.

The chain uses TRBV20-1 and TRBJ1-1; 8 bases are a match to TRBD1. V lost 6 bases to trimming and J lost 5 bases; unmatched junction nucleotides: 8. There are 13 residues in the CDR3. The germline CDR1 and CDR2 sequences are DFQATT and SNEGSKA (reference sequence). The CDR3 sequence: CSAGQGASTEAFF. CDR3 nucleotide sequence: TGCAGTGCGGGGCAGGGGGCTAGTACTGAAGCTTTCTTT.

J is TRBJ2-5 and V is TRBV5-1; unclear D gene. The germline V and J ends were trimmed by 2 bases and 4 bases, with 3 bases remaining between them. Germline V gene sequence: CDR1 SGHRS, CDR2 YFSETQ. This CDR3 is built from 11 residues. Here the CDR3 DNA reads TGCGCCAGCAGCTTCCGAGAGACCCAGTACTTC. It encodes CASSFRETQYF.

CDR3 DNA: TGCAGTGCTATTTCGGACACTTTCTCCTACGAGCAGTACTTC. It translates to CSAISDTFSYEQYF. The chain recombines TRBV20-1 with TRBJ2-7, with D possibly matching TRBD1 (5 bases). CDR1 is DFQATT and CDR2 is SNEGSKA in the germline V gene (reference sequence). The CDR3 length is 14 residues. Trimming removed 4 bases at V and 0 bases at J, with 13 bases between.

The rearrangement joins TRBV7-3 to TRBJ2-1, with TRBD1 matching 10 bases. Germline CDR1 and CDR2: SGHTA and FQGTGA. With V trimmed by 4 bases and J by 4 bases, 4 bases remained unmatched. There are 15 residues in the CDR3. The CDR3 is CASSSPGQGYNEQFF. CDR3 DNA: TGTGCCAGCAGCTCGCCGGGACAGGGGTACAATGAGCAGTTCTTC.

The chain joins TRBV2 to TRBJ2-3; TRBD2 agrees at 8 bases. With 6 bases clipped from V and 1 base from J, the junction kept 3 bases outside the gene matches. Germline V gives CDR1 SNHLY, CDR2 FYNNEI. This CDR3 contains 14 residues. The CDR3 protein is CASRVSGGTDTQYF. CDR3 sequence (DNA): TGTGCCAGCAGAGTTAGCGGGGGCACAGATACGCAGTATTTT.

This chain connects TRBV5-1 to TRBJ2-2, with D tentatively TRBD2 (6 bases). V was shortened by 3 bases and J by 0 bases, with 6 bases between the two germline ends. Germline V gene lookup returns CDR1 SGHRS and CDR2 YFSETQ. This CDR3 is built from 14 residues. CDR3 in DNA: TGCGCCAGCAGCTGGGGGGCGAACACCGGGGAGCTGTTTTTT. It is translated as CASSWGANTGELFF.

V usage is TRBV12-3 or TRBV12-4 and J usage is TRBJ2-1, with 13 bases identical to TRBD2. The CDR3 length is 17 residues. With V trimmed by 5 bases and J by 2 bases, 6 bases remained unmatched. The DNA of the CDR3 is TGTGCCAGCAGTACCGGGACTAGCGGGGTCCCCTACAATGAGCAGTTCTTC. Protein product: CASSTGTSGVPYNEQFF.

This chain links TRBV20-1 with TRBJ1-6; 8 nucleotides line up with TRBD1. Germline V lookup: CDR1 DFQATT, CDR2 SNEGSKA (reference sequence). Trimming took 8 bases from V and 5 from J; bases not matched to a gene: 14. This CDR3 has 16 residues. The CDR3 nucleotides are TGCAGTTCCACCAAACAGGGGGGCTGGGATAATTCACCCCTCCACTTT. Amino acid sequence: CSSTKQGGWDNSPLHF.